This TCR beta chain emerged from a study of early T cells in non-severe SARS-CoV-2 infection. Overall study: The authors sequenced bulk RNA from unsorted whole blood, leaving chains unpaired.

The V gene lost 10 bases and the J gene lost 4 bases, with 14 bases spanning the gap. Germline V gene sequence: CDR1 SNHLY, CDR2 FYNNEI. The CDR3 runs to 14 residues. Regarding the study as a whole: Matching against VDJdb likely underestimated virus-specific expansions, favoring anti-spike CD8.

As part of library construction, unique molecular identifiers were attached to individual cDNA molecules. A single record per CDR3 protein comes from TCRdb applying MiXCR to the 5' RACE reads. The data show tens of thousands of distinct CDR3 sequences, with approximately 6% seen just once and roughly 5.7% held by the top ten. This clonotype has a count of ten or more. Its antigen is as yet unknown. The rearrangement uses TRBV2 and TRBJ2-6; D tentatively reads TRBD1 or TRBD2 (5 bases each). Sequencing was done on a sample of whole blood. The clonotype comes from an adult who was a healthcare worker with PCR-confirmed SARS-CoV-2 infection or an uninfected control (not recorded which). The CDR3 DNA follows: TGTGCCACCCGGCGAGGGGACGGGGCCAACGTCCTGACTTTC. It is translated as CATRRGDGANVLTF.